This T cell receptor (beta chain) emerged from a study of healthy donors' naive CD4 and CD8 T cells. Starting from 500 ng of total RNA, TCR libraries were made with linear amplification. Using its own MiXCR run on the reads, TCRdb lists one record per CDR3 protein. The sample contains 180,000 or so distinct CDR3 sequences, around 74% of which appear only once. The V end was cut by 1 base, the J end by 2 bases, with 14 bases between. This CDR3 is 16 amino acids long. In germline, CDR1 is LNHDA, CDR2 SQIVND (reference sequence). Specimen: naive CD4+ and CD8+ T cells sorted from blood, pooled from several donors. The clonotype comes from a pool of human donors in good health; the sample pools cells from several healthy donors. The rearrangement joins TRBV19 to TRBJ1-1; D gene ambiguous. CDR3 DNA: TGTGCCAGTAGTATAGTTTGGCAGACAAGCAACACTGAAGCTTTCTTT. This sequence encodes CASSIVWQTSNTEAFF.